This TCR beta chain was obtained from a study of cytomegalovirus exposure and HLA in healthy donors. Both 60 Vbeta primers and 13 Jbeta primers went into the PCR. Profiling relied on immunoSEQ multiplex PCR, and the TCRdb table lists in-frame clones only, not all of them. The table has 150,000 to 200,000 clones, about three quarters seen once; the top ten hold 1.4% to 1.5%. The CDR3 runs 12 residues. Sequencing input: PBMCs. This receptor was taken from a man aged 18 to 35 in good health and CMV-seronegative. The chain carries TRBV21-1 and TRBJ1-2; the DNA was not used to check the table's D call, TRBD1. TRBV21-1 is a recognized pseudogene. Here the CDR3 reads CASSTQGSGYTF. CDR3 nucleotides: TGTGCCAGCAGCACACAGGGAAGCGGCTACACCTTC.